The 18 T cell receptor beta chains below all came from one sample that was sequenced in a study of T cell responses to AZD1222 COVID-19 vaccine. The table came from immunoSEQ multiplex PCR; TCRdb's copy has only in-frame clones and leaves some out. This sample has 85,000 to 120,000 clones, with about 85% found just once. Sequenced material: peripheral blood, taken on day 0 of AZD1222 vaccination. These TCRs come from an adult in good health.

The J gene is TRBJ2-2, the V gene TRBV28; TRBD2 aligns across 12 bases. The CDR3 is made up of 17 amino acids. Losses at the gene ends were 3 bases for V and 2 bases for J; bases not matched to a gene: 4. CDR1 and CDR2 (germline): MDHEN, SYDVKM. The CDR3 is CASSFPGLAGNTGELFF. CDR3 bases: TGTGCCAGCAGTTTCCCGGGACTAGCGGGTAACACCGGGGAGCTGTTTTTT.

V is TRBV29-1 and J is TRBJ2-3, with unresolved D. Trimming left V 2 bases short and J 6 bases short, with 18 bases between. The CDR3 has 15 residues. From germline, CDR1 is SQVTM and CDR2 ANQGSEA. Written as DNA, the CDR3 is TGCAGCGTTGAAACTGGACCGTCGTTTACGGATACGCAGTATTTT. It yields the protein CSVETGPSFTDTQYF.

The chain joins TRBV2 to TRBJ1-1; D unclear. The germline CDR1 and CDR2 sequences are SNHLY and FYNNEI. The CDR3 contains 14 residues. V lost 8 bases to trimming and J lost 5 bases, with 18 bases between them. The CDR3 is CASGGSARGTEAFF. The DNA of the CDR3 is TGTGCCAGCGGAGGGAGCGCTAGAGGGACTGAAGCTTTCTTT. Full variable domain (rest looked up from reference TRBV2 and TRBJ1-1): EPEVTQTPSHQVTQMGQEVILRCVPISNHLYFYWYRQILGQKVEFLVSFYNNEISEKSEIFDDQFSVERPDGSNFTLKIRSTKLEDSAMYFCASGGSARGTEAFFGQGTRLTVV.

This clone was seen a single time. The CDR3 region is CASSLGEDRNQPQHF. CDR3 in DNA: TGTGCCAGCAGCTTAGGGGAGGACCGCAATCAGCCCCAGCATTTT. This rearrangement joins TRBV7-9 to TRBJ1-5; D remains unclear. Germline assignment: CDR1 SEHNR and CDR2 FQNEAQ (reference sequence). Trimming took off 1 base at V and 2 bases at J, with 9 bases between the two ends. This CDR3 comprises 15 residues. The entire variable domain, with the rest obtained from reference TRBV7-9 and TRBJ1-5, is as follows: DTGVSQNPRHKITKRGQNVTFRCDPISEHNRLYWYRQTLGQGPEFLTYFQNEAQLEKSRLLSDRFSAERPKGSFSTLEIQRTEQGDSAMYLCASSLGEDRNQPQHFGDGTRLSIL.

This chain uses TRBV5-1 with TRBJ2-1; 10 positions agree with TRBD1. CDR1 is SGHRS and CDR2 is YFSETQ in the germline V gene. J lost 7 bases, V lost 5 bases, and 9 bases had no gene match. The CDR3 has 15 amino acids. The CDR3 nucleotides read TGCGCCAGCAGGGAAACCGGGACAGGGGTAAATGAGCAGTTCTTC. Residues: CASRETGTGVNEQFF.

The chain employs TRBV3-1 (or the pseudogene TRBV3-2) and TRBJ1-3; D is uncertain. The CDR3 is made up of 13 amino acids. CDR1 is LGHDT, CDR2 YNNKEL, per germline (reference sequence). V lost 4 bases and J 3 bases, leaving 7 bases between the germline ends. Here the CDR3 reads CASSRGIGNTIYF. The CDR3 coding sequence is TGTGCCAGCAGCCGAGGGATTGGAAACACCATATATTTT.

V is TRBV5-5 and J is TRBJ2-2, with 7 nucleotides matching TRBD2. From germline, CDR1 is SGHKS and CDR2 YYEKEE (reference sequence). This CDR3 contains 15 residues. V lost 3 bases, J lost 0 bases, and 2 bases stayed unmatched. Here the CDR3 reads CASSWDYSNTGELFF. CDR3 sequence (DNA): TGTGCCAGCAGCTGGGACTATTCGAACACCGGGGAGCTGTTTTTT. Drawing the rest from reference TRBV5-5 and TRBJ2-2, the complete variable domain is DAGVTQSPTHLIKTRGQQVTLRCSPISGHKSVSWYQQVLGQGPQFIFQYYEKEERGRGNFPDRFSARQFPNYSSELNVNALLLGDSALYLCASSWDYSNTGELFFGEGSRLTVL.

The rearrangement links TRBV28 to TRBJ2-1; D uncertain. There are 12 residues in the CDR3. The germline V gene encodes CDR1 MDHEN and CDR2 SYDVKM. Trimming took off 6 bases at V and 5 bases at J, with 8 bases between the two ends. Here the CDR3 reads CASRVRDNEQFF. The CDR3 bases are TGTGCCAGCAGGGTTCGTGACAATGAGCAGTTCTTC.

The chain has TRBV2 and TRBJ2-5; 8 bases match TRBD2. CDR3 size: 16 residues. CDR1 and CDR2 from the germline V gene are SNHLY and FYNNEI. J lost 5 bases, V lost 10 bases, and 18 bases had no gene match. CDR3 DNA: TGTGCCACCACCAAACTACTAGCGGCGGCTCGGGAGACCCAGTACTTC. As protein: CATTKLLAAARETQYF.

The chain uses TRBV27 and TRBJ1-6; D remains ambiguous. This CDR3 is 15 amino acids long. Germline V gene sequence: CDR1 MNHEY, CDR2 SMNVEV (reference sequence). The V end was cut by 5 bases, the J end by 6 bases, with 14 bases between. The CDR3 protein is CASSPRLGSNSPLHF. CDR3 sequence (DNA): TGTGCCAGCAGTCCCCGGTTGGGCTCTAATTCACCCCTCCACTTT.

As concerns this clone: This sample includes further DNA sequences coding for the same CDR3. The chain is built from TRBV7-2 and TRBJ1-1; D is uncertain. The CDR3 runs to 14 residues. Germline lookup yields CDR1 SGHTA and CDR2 FQGNSA. Trimming took 1 base from V and 0 from J, leaving 6 bases between them. The CDR3 nucleotides read TGTGCCAGCAGCTTAGGACGGATGAACACTGAAGCTTTCTTT. Translated: CASSLGRMNTEAFF. Supplemented by reference TRBV7-2 and TRBJ1-1, the full variable domain reads GAGVSQSPSNKVTEKGKDVELRCDPISGHTALYWYRQSLGQGLEFLIYFQGNSAPDKSGLPSDRFSAERTGGSVSTLTIQRTQQEDSAVYLCASSLGRMNTEAFFGQGTRLTVV.

The chain recombines TRBV9 with TRBJ2-7; maybe TRBD2 (6 bases). CDR1 is SGDLS, CDR2 YYNGEE, per germline. This CDR3 has 14 amino acids. V gave up 4 bases and J gave up 7 bases, with 18 bases separating them. This CDR3 reads CASSPRVGGPEQYF. The CDR3 DNA follows: TGTGCCAGCAGCCCCCGTGTGGGGGGACCAGAGCAGTACTTC.

This clone came up a few times. The rearrangement links TRBV27 to TRBJ2-5; TRBD1 or TRBD2 may be the D gene (5 bases each). CDR1 is MNHEY and CDR2 is SMNVEV in the germline V gene (reference sequence). The length of the CDR3 is 14 residues. Trimming pared 5 bases from V and 5 bases from J, leaving 15 bases between. The CDR3 protein is CASSPSGARETQYF. CDR3 nucleotides: TGTGCCAGCAGTCCCTCCGGGGCGCGGGAGACCCAGTACTTC.

This chain uses TRBV12-3 or TRBV12-4 with TRBJ1-4; D perhaps matches TRBD1 (5 bases). V lost 6 bases and J lost 8, with 13 bases in between. The CDR3 runs to 13 residues. CDR3 bases: TGTGCCAGCAGCCGTGGCGAGGGGGAAAAACTGTTTTTT. This sequence encodes CASSRGEGEKLFF.

V gene TRBV21-1 combines with J gene TRBJ2-3; the tabulated D call, TRBD2, remains unverified against the DNA. TRBV21-1 is termed a pseudogene. This CDR3 is 22 amino acids long. The chain's CDR3 is CASSKGPSRPHRITRRGDTQYF. CDR3 nucleotide sequence: TGTGCCAGCAGCAAAGGTCCCAGTCGCCCCCACAGGATCACCCGGCGGGGAGATACGCAGTATTTT.

V is TRBV25-1 and J is TRBJ1-6, with a tentative D call TRBD1 (5 bases). The V gene lost 2 bases and the J gene lost 9 bases, with 14 bases spanning the gap. Germline assignment: CDR1 MGHDK and CDR2 SYGVNS. The CDR3 is 15 amino acids. The CDR3 here is CASSEGAGGLSPLHF. The CDR3 DNA is TGTGCCAGCAGTGAAGGGGCTGGGGGACTTTCACCCCTCCACTTT.

This chain links TRBV24-1 with TRBJ1-5; the D gene is possibly TRBD1 (5 bases). The CDR3 extends over 12 amino acids. V lost 12 bases and J lost 2, with 10 bases in between. The germline V gene encodes CDR1 KGHDR and CDR2 SFDVKD. DNA for the CDR3: TGTGCCGCGGGGGTGGGCAATCAGCCCCAGCATTTT. Translation gives CAAGVGNQPQHF.

The chain recombines TRBV6-5 with TRBJ1-1; weak D call: TRBD1 (5 bases). In germline, CDR1 is MNHEY, CDR2 SVGAGI. Between the trimmed V and J ends, which lost 8 bases and 0 bases, there was a span of 10 bases. There are 13 residues in the CDR3. The CDR3 DNA follows: TGTGCCAGCGCGGGACGGATGAACACTGAAGCTTTCTTT. It codes for CASAGRMNTEAFF.